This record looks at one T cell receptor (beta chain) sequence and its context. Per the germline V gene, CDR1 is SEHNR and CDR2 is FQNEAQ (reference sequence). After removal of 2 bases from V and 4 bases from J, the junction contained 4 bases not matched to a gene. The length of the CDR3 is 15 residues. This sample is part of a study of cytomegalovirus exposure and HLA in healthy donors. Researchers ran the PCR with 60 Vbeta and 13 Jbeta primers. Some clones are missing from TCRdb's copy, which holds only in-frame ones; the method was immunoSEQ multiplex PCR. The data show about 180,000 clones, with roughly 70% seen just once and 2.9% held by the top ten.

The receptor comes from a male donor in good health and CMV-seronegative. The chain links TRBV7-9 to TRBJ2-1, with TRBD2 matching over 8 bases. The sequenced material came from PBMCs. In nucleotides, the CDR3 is TGTGCCAGCAGCTTAAGCGGGGGAAAATACAATGAGCAGTTCTTC. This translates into CASSLSGGKYNEQFF.